These 23 T cell receptor beta chains were all obtained from the same sample, sequenced in a study of shared clonotypes between healthy human individuals. Using immunoSEQ multiplex PCR, the repertoire was profiled, and TCRdb retains in-frame clones only, with some absent. The sample has some 2,000,000 clones; under 97% are singletons. The sample comprised naive CD4+ T cells sorted from blood. The subset here: CD45RA+ positively selected. All receptors derive from a man between 18 and 29 years old in good health.

This clone was seen once. The chain recombines TRBV15 with TRBJ1-1, with no clear D. Germline V CDR1 and CDR2: LNHNV, YYDKDF (reference sequence). V was trimmed by 6 bases and J by 1 base, leaving 15 bases between them. This CDR3 has 15 residues. CDR3 DNA: TGTGCCACCAGACTTGACCGGTATTCGAACACTGAAGCTTTCTTT. This encodes CATRLDRYSNTEAFF.

The chain is built from TRBV5-5 and TRBJ2-3; D perhaps matches TRBD1 (5 bases). V was trimmed by 2 bases and J by 5 bases, leaving 12 bases between them. The CDR3 is made up of 14 amino acids. CDR1 and CDR2 from the germline V gene are SGHKS and YYEKEE (reference sequence). CDR3 amino acids: CASSFILQGDTQYF. In DNA, the CDR3 is TGTGCCAGCAGCTTTATTCTCCAGGGAGATACGCAGTATTTT.

The J gene is TRBJ2-7, the V gene TRBV1; the table names TRBD2, a call not compared with the DNA. TRBV1 is listed as a pseudogene. The CDR3 is 17 amino acids. For the CDR3, the DNA is TGCACCAGCAGCCAGGGACTAGCGGGAAGATTAACCTACGAGCAGTACTTC. This encodes CTSSQGLAGRLTYEQYF.

The chain combines TRBV6-6 with TRBJ2-1; 7 bases are a match to TRBD1. The germline V gene has CDR1 MNHNY and CDR2 SVGAGI (reference sequence). V shed 3 bases and J 9 bases; nucleotides not matched to a gene: 11. This CDR3 is built from 15 residues. The CDR3 DNA sequence: TGTGCCAGCAGTTATCTCAGGGGGTCCACGGGTGAGCAGTTCTTC. Translating gives CASSYLRGSTGEQFF.

V usage is TRBV28 and J usage is TRBJ2-7; a weak D match, TRBD1 (6 bases). Deletions cut 5 bases from V and 2 bases from J, with 13 bases between. This CDR3 has 14 amino acids. The V gene's germline CDR1 is MDHEN and CDR2 SYDVKM. CDR3 nucleotide sequence: TGTGCCAGCAGTGTACAGGGTGGGGCCTACGAGCAGTACTTC. It yields the protein CASSVQGGAYEQYF.

This chain connects TRBV18 to TRBJ2-1; 12 bases match TRBD2. The CDR3 runs to 17 residues. Germline V gene data show CDR1 as KGHSH and CDR2 as LQKENI. J gave up 3 bases and V 3 bases, and 6 bases lay outside the gene matches. The CDR3 nucleotides are TGTGCCAGCTCACCCAGGACACTAGCGGGGGGCTACAATGAGCAGTTCTTC. Translation: CASSPRTLAGGYNEQFF.

The chain joins TRBV7-9 to TRBJ2-5; TRBD2 matches 7 bases. This CDR3 contains 15 residues. V trimming: 5 bases; J trimming: 1 base; junction bases outside the gene matches: 7. Looked up from germline, CDR1 is SEHNR and CDR2 is FQNEAQ (reference sequence). CDR3 sequence: CASSRLAPLQETQYF. Written as DNA, the CDR3 is TGTGCCAGCAGCCGACTAGCTCCCCTCCAAGAGACCCAGTACTTC.

The V gene is TRBV7-3, the J gene TRBJ2-1; D is possibly TRBD1 (5 bases). V was cut by 5 bases and J by 3 bases, with 11 bases left in between. This CDR3 region has 14 residues. CDR1 is SGHTA and CDR2 is FQGTGA in the germline V gene. The CDR3, as DNA: TGTGCCAGCAGCGCCACAGGTTACTACAATGAGCAGTTCTTC. Protein product: CASSATGYYNEQFF.

The rearrangement joins TRBV6-5 to TRBJ2-2, with D possibly TRBD1 on 5 matching bases. V was cut by 7 bases and J by 8 bases, with 17 bases left in between. Germline CDR1 is MNHEY and CDR2 is SVGAGI. This CDR3 has 14 residues. This CDR3 reads CASKARVGIGELFF. For the CDR3, the DNA is TGTGCCAGCAAGGCCAGGGTGGGTATTGGGGAGCTGTTTTTT.

This chain uses TRBV18 with TRBJ1-5, with unresolved D. The V gene lost 0 bases and the J gene lost 3 bases, with 12 bases spanning the gap. The CDR3 is 16 residues long. CDR1 and CDR2 from the germline V gene are KGHSH and LQKENI. The CDR3 protein is CASSPPGQNPNQPQHF. CDR3 bases: TGTGCCAGCTCACCACCGGGTCAGAACCCCAATCAGCCCCAGCATTTT.

This chain links TRBV7-9 with TRBJ1-5; D perhaps matches TRBD1 (6 bases). Germline V lookup: CDR1 SEHNR, CDR2 FQNEAQ (reference sequence). This CDR3 is 15 amino acids long. The ends were cut back, 0 bases at V and 5 bases at J, with 11 bases in the middle. CDR3 loop: CASSLAGGRDQPQHF. CDR3 bases: TGTGCCAGCAGCTTAGCGGGGGGCAGGGATCAGCCCCAGCATTTT.

V and J are TRBV5-1 and TRBJ2-3, with TRBD1 matching over 8 bases. Unmatched junction bases numbered 6, after V lost 1 base and J lost 11 bases. Germline V lookup: CDR1 SGHRS, CDR2 YFSETQ. The CDR3 sequence is 13 residues long. Here the CDR3 DNA reads TGCGCCAGCAGCTTGTCGGCCGACAGGGGGCAGTATTTT. Translation gives CASSLSADRGQYF. The variable domain in full, with the rest retrieved from reference TRBV5-1 and TRBJ2-3, is KAGVTQTPRYLIKTRGQQVTLSCSPISGHRSVSWYQQTPGQGLQFLFEYFSETQRNKGNFPGRFSGRQFSNSRSEMNVSTLELGDSALYLCASSLSADRGQYFGPGTRLTVL.

This clone was detected once. The rearrangement links TRBV27 to TRBJ1-4; D is ambiguous. The CDR3 is 14 residues long. Trimming took off 2 bases at V and 4 bases at J, with 8 bases between the two ends. The germline CDR1 and CDR2 sequences are MNHEY and SMNVEV (reference sequence). The CDR3 bases are TGTGCCAGCAGTTTAACTGGGAGTAATGAAAAACTGTTTTTT. Protein product: CASSLTGSNEKLFF.

J is TRBJ2-2 and V is TRBV9; unclear D gene. CDR1 is SGDLS, CDR2 YYNGEE, per germline. This CDR3 has 12 amino acids. Trimming removed 3 bases at V and 5 bases at J, with 5 bases between. The CDR3 sequence: CASSGATGELFF. DNA for the CDR3: TGTGCCAGCAGCGGGGCTACCGGGGAGCTGTTTTTT.

The CDR3 reads CSGDGNTEAFF. The CDR3, as DNA: TGCAGCGGCGACGGGAACACTGAAGCTTTCTTT. The chain employs TRBV29-1 and TRBJ1-1; the D is unclear. The germline V gene has CDR1 SQVTM and CDR2 ANQGSEA. Between the trimmed V and J ends, which lost 7 bases and 1 base, there was a span of 7 bases. This CDR3 is 11 amino acids long.

The chain employs TRBV4-1 and TRBJ2-7; weak D call: TRBD1 (5 bases). V lost 5 bases and J lost 5, with 16 bases in between. Germline CDR1 reads MGHRA; CDR2 reads YSYEKL. CDR3 size: 14 residues. CDR3 sequence (DNA): TGCGCCAGCAGCGGCAGGGCCTGGGTGGACGAGCAGTACTTC. This codes for CASSGRAWVDEQYF.

The chain combines TRBV2 with TRBJ1-3, with D maybe TRBD1 (6 bases). V was clipped by 2 bases and J by 4 bases, with 12 bases between them. The CDR3 covers 15 residues. Per germline, CDR1 SNHLY and CDR2 FYNNEI. The CDR3 is CASSEPGRGGNTIYF. The CDR3 region has the DNA TGTGCCAGCAGTGAACCTGGTAGGGGGGGAAACACCATATATTTT.

V usage is TRBV27 and J usage is TRBJ2-5; 8 bases match TRBD2. V lost 6 bases to trimming and J lost 3 bases; unmatched junction nucleotides: 9. The CDR3 runs to 15 residues. Germline assignment: CDR1 MNHEY and CDR2 SMNVEV (reference sequence). The CDR3 DNA is TGTGCCAGCAGCCCCCAATCGGGGGGGGAAGAGACCCAGTACTTC. It encodes CASSPQSGGEETQYF.

V usage is TRBV10-1 and J usage is TRBJ2-7; TRBD1 agrees at 9 bases. Germline trimming cut 6 bases from V and 0 bases from J; bases unmatched to any gene: 6. Germline CDR1 and CDR2: WNHNN and SYGVQD (reference sequence). The CDR3 spans 15 residues. CDR3: CASSAGTGSSYEQYF. DNA for the CDR3: TGCGCCAGCAGCGCCGGGACAGGGAGCTCCTACGAGCAGTACTTC.

The chain employs TRBV7-2 and TRBJ2-1; a possible D gene is TRBD2 (6 bases). Germline-derived CDR1 and CDR2 are SGHTA and FQGNSA. V shed 1 base and J shed 9 bases, with 16 bases lying between them. The CDR3 contains 15 residues. CDR3 amino acids: CASSLGGRLGSEQFF. For the CDR3, the DNA is TGTGCCAGCAGCTTAGGAGGGAGGTTGGGTAGTGAGCAGTTCTTC. Using reference TRBV7-2 and TRBJ2-1 for the parts outside the CDR3, the full variable domain is GAGVSQSPSNKVTEKGKDVELRCDPISGHTALYWYRQSLGQGLEFLIYFQGNSAPDKSGLPSDRFSAERTGGSVSTLTIQRTQQEDSAVYLCASSLGGRLGSEQFFGPGTRLTVL.

This chain links TRBV5-4 with TRBJ2-7; D call uncertain. Germline V gene sequence: CDR1 SGHNT, CDR2 YYREEE (reference sequence). This CDR3 has 16 amino acids. The V gene lost 0 bases and the J gene lost 0 bases, with 13 bases spanning the gap. CDR3 coding DNA: TGTGCCAGCAGCTTGGGGCCAGATAGGAGCTCCTACGAGCAGTACTTC. Translated, it gives CASSLGPDRSSYEQYF.

The chain has TRBV7-3 and TRBJ1-5, with D uncertain. V lost 2 bases to trimming and J lost 7 bases, with 6 bases between them. CDR1 and CDR2 from the germline V gene are SGHTA and FQGTGA. The CDR3 is 12 amino acids. The CDR3 is CASSLWVQPQHF. CDR3 nucleotides: TGTGCCAGCAGCTTATGGGTCCAGCCCCAGCATTTT.

This chain links TRBV11-2 with TRBJ1-6; TRBD1 might be the D (6 bases). CDR1 and CDR2 (germline): SGHAT, FQNNGV. The CDR3 extends over 14 amino acids. V was cut by 5 bases and J by 10 bases, with 15 bases left in between. As DNA, the CDR3 is TGTGCCAGCAGCCCAGGGGAGGGACGGTCACCCCTCCACTTT. Amino acid sequence: CASSPGEGRSPLHF.